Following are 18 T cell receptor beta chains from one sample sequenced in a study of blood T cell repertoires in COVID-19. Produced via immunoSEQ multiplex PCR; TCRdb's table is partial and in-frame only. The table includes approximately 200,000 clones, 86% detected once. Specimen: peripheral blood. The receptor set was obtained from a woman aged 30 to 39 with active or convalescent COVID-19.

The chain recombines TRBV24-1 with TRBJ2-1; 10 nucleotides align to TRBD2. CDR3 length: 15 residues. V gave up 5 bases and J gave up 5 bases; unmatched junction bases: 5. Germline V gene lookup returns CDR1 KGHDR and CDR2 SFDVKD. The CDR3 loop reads CATSAASGRNNEQFF. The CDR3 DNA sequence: TGTGCCACCAGTGCTGCTAGCGGGAGAAACAATGAGCAGTTCTTC.

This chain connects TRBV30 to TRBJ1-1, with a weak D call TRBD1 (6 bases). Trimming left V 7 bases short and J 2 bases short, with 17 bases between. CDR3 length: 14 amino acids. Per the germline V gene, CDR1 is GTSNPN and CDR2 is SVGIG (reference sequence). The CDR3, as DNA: TGTGCCTCAGAGCCCCGGGGGGCAAACACTGAAGCTTTCTTT. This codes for CASEPRGANTEAFF.

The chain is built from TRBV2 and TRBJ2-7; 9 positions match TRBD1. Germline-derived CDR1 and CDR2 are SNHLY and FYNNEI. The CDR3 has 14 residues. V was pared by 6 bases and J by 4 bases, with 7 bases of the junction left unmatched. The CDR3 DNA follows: TGTGCCAGCAGCCAAGGGACAGGGCGGTACGAGCAGTACTTC. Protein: CASSQGTGRYEQYF.

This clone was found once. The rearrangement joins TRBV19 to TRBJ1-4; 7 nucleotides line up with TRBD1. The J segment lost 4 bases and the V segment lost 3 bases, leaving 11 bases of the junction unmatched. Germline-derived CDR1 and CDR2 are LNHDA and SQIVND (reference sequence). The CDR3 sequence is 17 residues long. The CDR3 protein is CASSITGGTDFNEKLFF. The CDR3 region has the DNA TGTGCCAGTAGTATCACGGGGGGGACAGACTTTAATGAAAAACTGTTTTTT.

As DNA, the CDR3 is TGTGCCAGCAGTTACGCGACTAGCGGGCGCGAGCAGTACTTC. It is translated as CASSYATSGREQYF. V and J are TRBV6-5 and TRBJ2-7; 10 positions match TRBD2. This CDR3 has 14 amino acids. Germline assignment: CDR1 MNHEY and CDR2 SVGAGI. Losses at the gene ends were 2 bases for V and 6 bases for J; bases not matched to a gene: 4.

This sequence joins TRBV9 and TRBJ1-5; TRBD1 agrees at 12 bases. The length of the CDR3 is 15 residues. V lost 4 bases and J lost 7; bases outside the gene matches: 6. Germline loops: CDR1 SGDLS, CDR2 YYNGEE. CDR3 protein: CASSPGQGADQPQHF. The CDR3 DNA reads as TGTGCCAGCAGCCCGGGACAGGGGGCTGACCAGCCCCAGCATTTT.

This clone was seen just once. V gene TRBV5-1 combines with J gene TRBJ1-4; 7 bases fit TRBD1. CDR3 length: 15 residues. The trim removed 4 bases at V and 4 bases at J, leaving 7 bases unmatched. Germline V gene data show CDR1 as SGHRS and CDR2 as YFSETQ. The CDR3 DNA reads TGCGCCAGCAGCAGCACCGGGACAGTTAATGAAAAACTGTTTTTT. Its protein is CASSSTGTVNEKLFF.

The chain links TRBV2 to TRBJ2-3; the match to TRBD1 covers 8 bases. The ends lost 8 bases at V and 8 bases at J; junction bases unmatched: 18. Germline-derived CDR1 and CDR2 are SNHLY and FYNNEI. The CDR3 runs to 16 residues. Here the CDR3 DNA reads TGTGCCAGCCGACCTACGCCGGGACAGGCTATGGGTACGCAGTATTTT. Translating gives CASRPTPGQAMGTQYF. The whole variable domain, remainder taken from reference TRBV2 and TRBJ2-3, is EPEVTQTPSHQVTQMGQEVILRCVPISNHLYFYWYRQILGQKVEFLVSFYNNEISEKSEIFDDQFSVERPDGSNFTLKIRSTKLEDSAMYFCASRPTPGQAMGTQYFGPGTRLTVL.

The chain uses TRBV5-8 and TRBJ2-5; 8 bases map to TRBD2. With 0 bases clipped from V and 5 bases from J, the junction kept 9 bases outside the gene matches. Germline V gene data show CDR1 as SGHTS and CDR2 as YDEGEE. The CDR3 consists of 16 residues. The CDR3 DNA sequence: TGTGCCAGCAGCTTGGCAGGACGGGGGGGATGGGAGACCCAGTACTTC. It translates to CASSLAGRGGWETQYF.

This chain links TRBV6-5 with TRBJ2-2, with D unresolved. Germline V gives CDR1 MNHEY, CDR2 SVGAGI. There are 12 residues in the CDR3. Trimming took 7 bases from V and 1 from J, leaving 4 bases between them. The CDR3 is CASTRNTGELFF. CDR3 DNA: TGTGCCAGCACGCGGAACACCGGGGAGCTGTTTTTT.

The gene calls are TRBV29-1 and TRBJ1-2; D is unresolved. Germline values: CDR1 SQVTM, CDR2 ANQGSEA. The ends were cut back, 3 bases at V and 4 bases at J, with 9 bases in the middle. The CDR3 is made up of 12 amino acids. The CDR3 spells CSVDEGFYGYTF. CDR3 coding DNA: TGCAGCGTTGACGAGGGTTTCTATGGCTACACCTTC.

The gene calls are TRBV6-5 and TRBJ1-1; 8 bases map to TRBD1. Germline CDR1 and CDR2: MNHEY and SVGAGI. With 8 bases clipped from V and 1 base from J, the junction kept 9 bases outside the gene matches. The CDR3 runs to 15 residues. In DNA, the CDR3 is TGTGCCAGCTTTCGGGACAGGAGCCCGAACACTGAAGCTTTCTTT. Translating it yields CASFRDRSPNTEAFF.

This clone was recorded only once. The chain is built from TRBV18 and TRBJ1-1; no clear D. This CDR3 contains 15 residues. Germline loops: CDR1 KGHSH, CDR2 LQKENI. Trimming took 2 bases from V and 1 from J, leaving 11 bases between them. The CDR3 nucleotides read TGTGCCAGCTCACCATTCTTTGAGGAGAACACTGAAGCTTTCTTT. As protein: CASSPFFEENTEAFF.

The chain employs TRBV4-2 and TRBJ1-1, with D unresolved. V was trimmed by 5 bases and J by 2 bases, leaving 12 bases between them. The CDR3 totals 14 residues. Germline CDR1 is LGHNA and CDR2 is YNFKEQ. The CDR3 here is CASSSLNRNTEAFF. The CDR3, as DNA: TGTGCCAGCAGCTCACTGAACAGAAACACTGAAGCTTTCTTT.

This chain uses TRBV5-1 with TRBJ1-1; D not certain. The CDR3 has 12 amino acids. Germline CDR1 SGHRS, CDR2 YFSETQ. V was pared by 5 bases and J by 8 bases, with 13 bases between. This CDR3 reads CASSPSRGEAFF. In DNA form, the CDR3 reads TGCGCCAGCAGTCCAAGTCGGGGAGAAGCTTTCTTT.

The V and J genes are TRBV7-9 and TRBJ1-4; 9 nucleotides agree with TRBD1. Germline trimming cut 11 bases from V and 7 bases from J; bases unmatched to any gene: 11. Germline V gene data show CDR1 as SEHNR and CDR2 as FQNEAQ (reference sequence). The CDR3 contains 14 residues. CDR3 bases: TGTGCCTCCGAACAGGGGGCCGGTAGTGAAAAACTGTTTTTT. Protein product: CASEQGAGSEKLFF.

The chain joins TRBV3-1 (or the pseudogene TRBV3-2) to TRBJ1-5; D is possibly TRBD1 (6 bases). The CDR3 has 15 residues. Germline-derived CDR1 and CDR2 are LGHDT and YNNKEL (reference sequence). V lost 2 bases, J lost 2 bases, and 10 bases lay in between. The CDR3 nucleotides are TGTGCCAGCAGCCAATCCAGGGGAGGCAATCAGCCCCAGCATTTT. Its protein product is CASSQSRGGNQPQHF.

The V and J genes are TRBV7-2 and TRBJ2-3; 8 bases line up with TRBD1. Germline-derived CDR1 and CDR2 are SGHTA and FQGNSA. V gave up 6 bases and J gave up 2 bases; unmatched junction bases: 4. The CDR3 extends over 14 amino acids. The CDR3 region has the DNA TGTGCCAGCAGGTGGGACAGGTCCACAGATACGCAGTATTTT. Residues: CASRWDRSTDTQYF.